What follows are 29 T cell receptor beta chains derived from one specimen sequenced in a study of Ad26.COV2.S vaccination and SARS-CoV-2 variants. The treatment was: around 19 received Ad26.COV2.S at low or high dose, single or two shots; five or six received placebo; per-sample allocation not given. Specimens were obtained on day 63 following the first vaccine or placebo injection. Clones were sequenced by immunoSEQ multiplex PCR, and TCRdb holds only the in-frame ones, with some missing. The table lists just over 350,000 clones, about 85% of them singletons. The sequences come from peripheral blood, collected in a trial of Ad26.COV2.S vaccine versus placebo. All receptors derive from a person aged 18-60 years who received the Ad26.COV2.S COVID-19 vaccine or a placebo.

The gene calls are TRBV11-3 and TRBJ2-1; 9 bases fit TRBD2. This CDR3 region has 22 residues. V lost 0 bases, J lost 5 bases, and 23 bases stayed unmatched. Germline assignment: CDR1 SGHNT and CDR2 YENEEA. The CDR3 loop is CASSLEEPGLAALTRRNNEQFF. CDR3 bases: TGTGCCAGCAGCTTAGAGGAACCGGGACTAGCAGCATTAACGAGACGGAACAATGAGCAGTTCTTC.

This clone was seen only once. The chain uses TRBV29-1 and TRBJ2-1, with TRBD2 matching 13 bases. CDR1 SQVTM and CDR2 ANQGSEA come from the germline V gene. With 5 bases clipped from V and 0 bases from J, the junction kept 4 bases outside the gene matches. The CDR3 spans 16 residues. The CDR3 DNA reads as TGCAGCGTTCTACTAGCGGGGGGGAGCTCCTACAATGAGCAGTTCTTC. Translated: CSVLLAGGSSYNEQFF.

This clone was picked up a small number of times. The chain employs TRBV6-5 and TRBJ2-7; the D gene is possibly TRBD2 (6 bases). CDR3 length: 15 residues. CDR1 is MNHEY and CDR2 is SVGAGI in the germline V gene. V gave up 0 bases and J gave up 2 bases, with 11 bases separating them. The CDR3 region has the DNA TGTGCCAGCAGTTACTCGATTAGCGGTCCCTACGAGCAGTACTTC. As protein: CASSYSISGPYEQYF.

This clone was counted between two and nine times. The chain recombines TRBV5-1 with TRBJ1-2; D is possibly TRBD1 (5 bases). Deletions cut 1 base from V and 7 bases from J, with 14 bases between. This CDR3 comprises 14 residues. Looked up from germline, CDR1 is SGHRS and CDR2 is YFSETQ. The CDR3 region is CASSLQGSETGYTF. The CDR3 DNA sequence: TGCGCCAGCAGCTTGCAGGGCTCCGAGACTGGCTACACCTTC. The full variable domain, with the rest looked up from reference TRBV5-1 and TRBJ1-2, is KAGVTQTPRYLIKTRGQQVTLSCSPISGHRSVSWYQQTPGQGLQFLFEYFSETQRNKGNFPGRFSGRQFSNSRSEMNVSTLELGDSALYLCASSLQGSETGYTFGSGTRLTVV.

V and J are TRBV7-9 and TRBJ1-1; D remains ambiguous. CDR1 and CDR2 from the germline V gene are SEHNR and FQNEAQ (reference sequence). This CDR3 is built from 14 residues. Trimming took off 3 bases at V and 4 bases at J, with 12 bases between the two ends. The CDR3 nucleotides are TGTGCCAGCAGCTTTAGGCAGGAGGGCACTGAAGCTTTCTTT. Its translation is CASSFRQEGTEAFF. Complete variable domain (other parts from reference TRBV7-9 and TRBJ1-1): DTGVSQNPRHKITKRGQNVTFRCDPISEHNRLYWYRQTLGQGPEFLTYFQNEAQLEKSRLLSDRFSAERPKGSFSTLEIQRTEQGDSAMYLCASSFRQEGTEAFFGQGTRLTVV.

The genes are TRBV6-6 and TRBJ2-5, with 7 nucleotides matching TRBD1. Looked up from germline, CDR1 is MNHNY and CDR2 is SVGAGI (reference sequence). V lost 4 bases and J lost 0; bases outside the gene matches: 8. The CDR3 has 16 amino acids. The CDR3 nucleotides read TGTGCCAGCAGTTGGGGGAACAGGGGCCACCAAGAGACCCAGTACTTC. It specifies CASSWGNRGHQETQYF.

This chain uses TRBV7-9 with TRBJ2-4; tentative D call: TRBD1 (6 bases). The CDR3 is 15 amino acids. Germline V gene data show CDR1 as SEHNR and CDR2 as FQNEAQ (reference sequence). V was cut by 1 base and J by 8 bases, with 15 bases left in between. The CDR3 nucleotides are TGTGCCAGCAGCTTAGTCCTAGGGGGAGTGGACATTCAGTACTTC. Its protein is CASSLVLGGVDIQYF.

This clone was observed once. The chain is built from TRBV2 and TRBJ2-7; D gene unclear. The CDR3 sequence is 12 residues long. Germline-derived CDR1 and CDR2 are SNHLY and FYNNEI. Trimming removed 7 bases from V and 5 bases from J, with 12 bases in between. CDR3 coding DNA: TGTGCCAGCATGCAGGCCCCCCACGAGCAGTACTTC. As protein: CASMQAPHEQYF.

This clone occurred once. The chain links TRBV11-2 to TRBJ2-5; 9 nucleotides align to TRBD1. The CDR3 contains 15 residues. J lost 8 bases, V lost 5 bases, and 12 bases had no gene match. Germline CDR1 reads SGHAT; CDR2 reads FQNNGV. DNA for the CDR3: TGTGCCAGCAGCGGCTCCGGGACAGGGAGTTTAACCCAGTACTTC. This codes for CASSGSGTGSLTQYF.

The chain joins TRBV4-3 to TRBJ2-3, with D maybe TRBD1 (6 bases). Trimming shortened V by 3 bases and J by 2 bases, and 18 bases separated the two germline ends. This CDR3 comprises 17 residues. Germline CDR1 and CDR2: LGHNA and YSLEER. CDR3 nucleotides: TGCGCCAGCAGCCAGGGACCTTTAGGACAGCCCACAGATACGCAGTATTTT. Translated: CASSQGPLGQPTDTQYF.

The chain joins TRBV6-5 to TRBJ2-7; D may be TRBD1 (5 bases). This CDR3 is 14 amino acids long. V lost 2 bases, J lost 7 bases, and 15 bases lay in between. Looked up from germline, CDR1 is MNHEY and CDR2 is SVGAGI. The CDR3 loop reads CASSYNNHKGEQYF. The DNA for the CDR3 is TGTGCCAGCAGTTACAACAATCATAAGGGGGAGCAGTACTTC.

The CDR3 loop reads CASSFIQGGDETQYF. CDR3 nucleotide sequence: TGTGCCAGCAGCTTTATCCAGGGCGGAGACGAGACCCAGTACTTC. The chain has TRBV5-6 and TRBJ2-5; TRBD1 is a possible D gene (5 bases). V lost 2 bases and J lost 5, with 16 bases in between. CDR3 length equals 15 residues. Germline V gene sequence: CDR1 SGHDT, CDR2 YYEEEE.

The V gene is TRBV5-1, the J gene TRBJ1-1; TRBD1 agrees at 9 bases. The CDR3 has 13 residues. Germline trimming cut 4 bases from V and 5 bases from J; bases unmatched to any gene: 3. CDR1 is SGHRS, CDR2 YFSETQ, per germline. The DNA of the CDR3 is TGCGCCAGCAGCGCACAGGGGGCAACTGAAGCTTTCTTT. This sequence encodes CASSAQGATEAFF.

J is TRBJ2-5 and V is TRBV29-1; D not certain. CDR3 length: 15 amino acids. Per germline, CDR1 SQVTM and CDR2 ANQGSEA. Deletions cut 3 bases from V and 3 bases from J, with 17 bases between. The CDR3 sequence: CSVDPRPEGEETQYF. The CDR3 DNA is TGCAGCGTTGACCCGCGGCCGGAAGGCGAAGAGACCCAGTACTTC.

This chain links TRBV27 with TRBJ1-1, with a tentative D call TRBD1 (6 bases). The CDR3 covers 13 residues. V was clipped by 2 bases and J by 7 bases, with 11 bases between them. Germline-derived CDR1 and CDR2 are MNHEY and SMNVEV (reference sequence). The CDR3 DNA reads TGTGCCAGCAGTTTAATACAGGGCGATGAAGCTTTCTTT. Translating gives CASSLIQGDEAFF.

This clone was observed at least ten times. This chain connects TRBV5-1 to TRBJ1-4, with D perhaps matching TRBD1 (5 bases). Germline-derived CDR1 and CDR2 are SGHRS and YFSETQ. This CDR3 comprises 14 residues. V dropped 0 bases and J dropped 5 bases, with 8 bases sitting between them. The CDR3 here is CASSLAGQNEKLFF. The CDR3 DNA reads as TGCGCCAGCAGCTTGGCCGGACAAAATGAAAAACTGTTTTTT.

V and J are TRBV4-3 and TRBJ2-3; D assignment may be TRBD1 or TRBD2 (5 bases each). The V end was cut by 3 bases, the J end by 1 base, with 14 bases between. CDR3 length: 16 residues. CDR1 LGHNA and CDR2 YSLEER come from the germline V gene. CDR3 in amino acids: CASSQGTSRRTDTQYF. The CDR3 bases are TGCGCCAGCAGCCAGGGGACCTCGAGGCGCACAGATACGCAGTATTTT.

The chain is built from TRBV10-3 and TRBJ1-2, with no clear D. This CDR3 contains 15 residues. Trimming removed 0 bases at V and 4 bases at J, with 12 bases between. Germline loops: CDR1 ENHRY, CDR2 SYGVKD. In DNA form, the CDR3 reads TGTGCCATCAGTGAGTCGAAAGGTGTCAGCTATGGCTACACCTTC. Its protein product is CAISESKGVSYGYTF.

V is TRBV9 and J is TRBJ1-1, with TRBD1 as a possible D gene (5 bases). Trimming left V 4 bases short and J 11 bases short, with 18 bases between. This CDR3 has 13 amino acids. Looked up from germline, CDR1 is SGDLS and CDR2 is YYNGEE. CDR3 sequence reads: CASSYGGEGYAFF. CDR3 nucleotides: TGTGCCAGCAGCTATGGGGGGGAAGGATATGCTTTCTTT.

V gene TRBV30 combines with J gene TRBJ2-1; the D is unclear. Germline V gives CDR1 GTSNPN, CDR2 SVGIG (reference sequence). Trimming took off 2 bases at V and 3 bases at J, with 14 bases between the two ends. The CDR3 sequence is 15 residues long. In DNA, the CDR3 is TGTGCCTGGAGTCCCGAAGCTCCGATCTACAATGAGCAGTTCTTC. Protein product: CAWSPEAPIYNEQFF. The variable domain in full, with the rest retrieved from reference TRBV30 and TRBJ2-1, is SQTIHQWPATLVQPVGSPLSLECTVEGTSNPNLYWYRQAAGRGLQLLFYSVGIGQISSEVPQNLSASRPQDRQFILSSKKLLLSDSGFYLCAWSPEAPIYNEQFFGPGTRLTVL.

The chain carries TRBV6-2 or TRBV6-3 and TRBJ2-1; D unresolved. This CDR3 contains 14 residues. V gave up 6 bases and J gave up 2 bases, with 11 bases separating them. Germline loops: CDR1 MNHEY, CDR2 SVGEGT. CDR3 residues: CASSPAETYNEQFF. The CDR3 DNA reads TGTGCCAGCAGCCCAGCCGAGACCTACAATGAGCAGTTCTTC.

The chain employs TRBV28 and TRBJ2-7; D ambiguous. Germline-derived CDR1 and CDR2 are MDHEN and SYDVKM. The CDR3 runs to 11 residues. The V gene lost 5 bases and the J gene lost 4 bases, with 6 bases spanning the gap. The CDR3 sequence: CASSTLYEQYF. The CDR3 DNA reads TGTGCCAGCAGTACCTTATACGAGCAGTACTTC.

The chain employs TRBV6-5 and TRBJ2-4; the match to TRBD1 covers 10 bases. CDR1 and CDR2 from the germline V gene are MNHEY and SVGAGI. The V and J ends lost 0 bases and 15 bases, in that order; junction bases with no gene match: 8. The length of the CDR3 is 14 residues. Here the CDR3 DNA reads TGTGCCAGCAGTTACTCGACTGAGACAGGGGGCCTGTACTTC. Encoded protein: CASSYSTETGGLYF.

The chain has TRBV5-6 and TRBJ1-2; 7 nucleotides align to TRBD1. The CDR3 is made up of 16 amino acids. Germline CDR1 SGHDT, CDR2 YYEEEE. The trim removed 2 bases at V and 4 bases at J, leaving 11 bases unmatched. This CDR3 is CASSFGQDRVPYGYTF. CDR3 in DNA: TGTGCCAGCAGCTTTGGCCAAGACAGGGTCCCCTATGGCTACACCTTC.

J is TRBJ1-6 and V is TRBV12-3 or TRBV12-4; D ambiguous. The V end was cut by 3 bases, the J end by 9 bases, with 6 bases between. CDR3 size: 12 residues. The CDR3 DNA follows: TGTGCCAGCAGTTTCCTCGGTTCACCCCTCCACTTT. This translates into CASSFLGSPLHF.

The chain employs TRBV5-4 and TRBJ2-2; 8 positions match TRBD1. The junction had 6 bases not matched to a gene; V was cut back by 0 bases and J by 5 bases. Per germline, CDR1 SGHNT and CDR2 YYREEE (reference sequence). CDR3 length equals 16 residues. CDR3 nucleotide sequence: TGTGCCAGCAGCTTGGGACAGGGGCTCATTACCGGGGAGCTGTTTTTT. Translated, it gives CASSLGQGLITGELFF. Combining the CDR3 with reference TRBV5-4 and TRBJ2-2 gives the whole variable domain ETGVTQSPTHLIKTRGQQVTLRCSSQSGHNTVSWYQQALGQGPQFIFQYYREEENGRGNFPPRFSGLQFPNYSSELNVNALELDDSALYLCASSLGQGLITGELFFGEGSRLTVL.

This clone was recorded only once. The chain's CDR3 is CASSSFPIGFGTDTQYF. The CDR3 bases are TGTGCCAGCAGCTCATTCCCGATCGGCTTTGGCACAGATACGCAGTATTTT. The chain employs TRBV7-6 and TRBJ2-3, with D uncertain. Germline V gene sequence: CDR1 SGHVS, CDR2 FNYEAQ. V was pared by 4 bases and J by 1 base, with 18 bases between. This CDR3 contains 17 residues.

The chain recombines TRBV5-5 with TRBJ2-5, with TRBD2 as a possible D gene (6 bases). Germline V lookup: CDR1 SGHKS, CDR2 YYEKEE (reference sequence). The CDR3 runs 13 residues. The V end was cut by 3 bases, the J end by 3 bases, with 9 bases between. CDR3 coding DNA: TGTGCCAGCAGCTCCGGCGGGGAAGAGACCCAGTACTTC. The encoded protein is CASSSGGEETQYF.

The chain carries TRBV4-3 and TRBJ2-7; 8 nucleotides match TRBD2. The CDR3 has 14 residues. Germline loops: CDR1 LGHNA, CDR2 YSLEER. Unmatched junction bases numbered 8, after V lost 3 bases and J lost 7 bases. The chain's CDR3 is CASSHARLAREQYF. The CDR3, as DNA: TGCGCCAGCAGCCACGCCCGACTAGCGAGGGAGCAGTACTTC.